This T cell receptor (beta chain) originates from a study of long-term antiretroviral therapy in people with HIV. The libraries were made with immunoSEQ v3.0 at survey level. The repertoire was sequenced with immunoSEQ multiplex PCR; TCRdb's copy has only in-frame clones and lacks some. The sample consists of tens of thousands of clones, around 80% of them appearing once. V lost 2 bases to trimming and J lost 6 bases; unmatched junction nucleotides: 6. The CDR3 loop spans 15 amino acids. CDR1 and CDR2 from the germline V gene are ENHRY and SYGVKD. Participants living with HIV all received treatment in the United States.

The sequence was collected from a woman in her 30s with HIV. The chain employs TRBV10-3 and TRBJ1-5, with 8 bases matching TRBD1. Here the sequenced sample was unsorted PBMCs, taken 1.1 years before starting antiretroviral therapy. CDR3 DNA sequence: TGTGCCATCAGTGAGCGGCAGGGGGCTTCTCAGCCCCAGCATTTT. Amino acids: CAISERQGASQPQHF.